The 7 T cell receptor beta chains below were found in one sample sequenced in a study of cytomegalovirus exposure and HLA in healthy donors. 60 Vbeta and 13 Jbeta primers were used in PCR. Produced via immunoSEQ multiplex PCR; TCRdb's table is partial and in-frame only. The sample consists of about 170,000 clones, approximately 80% of them appearing once. Sequenced input: PBMCs. These receptors all stem from a male donor in good health and CMV-seronegative.

This clone has just a few counts. The chain carries TRBV4-1 and TRBJ1-1, with D tentatively TRBD1 (6 bases). The germline V gene encodes CDR1 MGHRA and CDR2 YSYEKL. Trimming stripped 0 bases from V and 3 bases from J, with 20 bases between. CDR3 length: 18 amino acids. Here the CDR3 reads CASSQDSRGANAYTEAFF. The CDR3 bases are TGCGCCAGCAGCCAAGATTCCCGGGGGGCAAATGCTTACACTGAAGCTTTCTTT.

The chain carries TRBV9 and TRBJ1-4; TRBD1 is a possible D gene (5 bases). The V gene lost 0 bases and the J gene lost 10 bases, with 10 bases spanning the gap. This CDR3 spans 13 amino acids. Per germline, CDR1 SGDLS and CDR2 YYNGEE. The CDR3 DNA reads as TGTGCCAGCAGCGTAGCGATGGGGGGAAAACTGTTTTTT. It codes for CASSVAMGGKLFF.

DNA of the CDR3: TGTGCCAGCAGCACAGGACAGGGGAGTGGAGATACGCAGTATTTT. Protein: CASSTGQGSGDTQYF. This chain connects TRBV7-9 to TRBJ2-3, with TRBD1 matching 9 bases. Germline V CDR1 and CDR2: SEHNR, FQNEAQ (reference sequence). Germline trimming cut 5 bases from V and 5 bases from J; bases unmatched to any gene: 8. This CDR3 spans 15 amino acids.

This chain connects TRBV7-6 to TRBJ2-7; D not certain. The length of the CDR3 is 15 residues. CDR1 and CDR2 from the germline V gene are SGHVS and FNYEAQ. The germline V and J ends were trimmed by 1 base and 3 bases, with 13 bases remaining between them. Here the CDR3 reads CASSLDAKPNYEQYF. CDR3 DNA sequence: TGTGCCAGCAGCTTAGATGCGAAGCCTAACTACGAGCAGTACTTC.

The rearrangement links TRBV4-1 to TRBJ2-1, with 9 bases fitting TRBD1. The CDR3 runs to 16 residues. Germline trimming cut 4 bases from V and 8 bases from J; bases unmatched to any gene: 12. Germline V gene lookup returns CDR1 MGHRA and CDR2 YSYEKL. CDR3 protein: CASSPRGQGGVDEQFF. CDR3 nucleotides: TGCGCCAGCAGCCCTCGGGGACAGGGAGGGGTGGATGAGCAGTTCTTC.

This clone was detected only a few times. This chain links TRBV28 with TRBJ1-4; 7 bases align to TRBD1. The CDR3 is 13 amino acids. The trim removed 6 bases at V and 7 bases at J, leaving 5 bases unmatched. Per germline, CDR1 MDHEN and CDR2 SYDVKM. This CDR3 reads CASSQTGSEKLFF. The CDR3 coding sequence is TGTGCCAGCAGCCAGACAGGGAGTGAAAAACTGTTTTTT.

In the case of this clone: A read error may produce the germline difference seen at one junction end. The chain joins TRBV2 to TRBJ1-2, with D tentatively TRBD1 (5 bases). The CDR3 spans 12 residues. Germline CDR1 is SNHLY and CDR2 is FYNNEI. This CDR3 is CASSEGRWGYPF. The CDR3, as DNA: TGTGCCAGCAGTGAAGGACGGTGGGGCTACCCCTTC.